This TCR beta chain was captured in a study of T cell responses to AZD1222 COVID-19 vaccine. Study in general: Both about-4-week and about-12-week second-dose recipients were combined.

Regarding the study as a whole: Vaccine-associated CD4 TCRs ranged over spike, dominating at 160-218 and 743-854. Donors were mostly white British, more females; clonal diversity possibly underestimated. Nearly half of spike-specific TCRs reportedly target unmutated variant regions.

The CDR3 contains 20 residues. The V and J ends lost 4 bases and 3 bases, in that order; junction bases with no gene match: 22. Germline V gives CDR1 SQVTM, CDR2 ANQGSEA. The data were produced by immunoSEQ multiplex PCR, yet TCRdb's version contains in-frame clones alone and is incomplete. This table has 160,000 or so clones, over 85% appearing once. About this clone itself: Its target is unknown.

The V call is TRBV29-1, the J call TRBJ1-1; 11 nucleotides line up with TRBD1. Sequencing used peripheral blood, obtained on day 0 of AZD1222 vaccination. This sequence originates from an adult in good health. CDR3 amino acids: CSVVGRANQGQGDYYTEAFF. CDR3 DNA: TGCAGCGTTGTGGGACGTGCAAACCAGGGACAGGGGGATTATTACACTGAAGCTTTCTTT. The full variable domain, completed using reference TRBV29-1 and TRBJ1-1, is SAVISQKPSRDICQRGTSLTIQCQVDSQVTMMFWYRQQPGQSLTLIATANQGSEATYESGFVIDKFPISRPNLTFSTLTVSNMSPEDSSIYLCSVVGRANQGQGDYYTEAFFGQGTRLTVV.